This TCR beta chain stems from a study of T cells after yellow fever vaccination. Study-level background: The authors prepared low-cell-number fractions using SMART-Seq v4 Ultra Low Input.

V was clipped by 2 bases and J by 3 bases, with 8 bases between them. This CDR3 is built from 14 residues. TCRdb independently ran MiXCR on the 5' RACE reads; one entry per CDR3 protein. Found here are about 120,000 distinct CDR3 sequences, around 7.2% of them singletons; the top ten hold 2.7%. This clonotype was seen many times. The rearrangement joins TRBV12-3 or TRBV12-4 to TRBJ2-1, with D unclear. The source is a man aged 18 to 35 who received the YFV17D yellow fever vaccine. This material consisted of CD4+ T cells sorted from PBMCs, taken 45 days after the first yellow fever vaccination. CDR3 region: CASSLRRIYNEQFF. The CDR3, as DNA: TGTGCCAGCAGTTTACGCCGGATCTACAATGAGCAGTTCTTC.